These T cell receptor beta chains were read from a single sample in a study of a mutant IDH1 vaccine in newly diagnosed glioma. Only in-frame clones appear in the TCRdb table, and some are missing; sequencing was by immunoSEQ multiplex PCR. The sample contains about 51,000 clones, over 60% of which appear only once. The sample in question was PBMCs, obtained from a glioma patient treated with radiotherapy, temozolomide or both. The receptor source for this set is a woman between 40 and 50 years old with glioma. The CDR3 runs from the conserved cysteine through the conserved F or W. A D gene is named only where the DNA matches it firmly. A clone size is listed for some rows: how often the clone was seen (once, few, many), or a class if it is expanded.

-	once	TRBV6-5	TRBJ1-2	TGTGCCAGCTGGCTGGGTGGGGTTGGCTACACCTTC	CASWLGGVGYTF
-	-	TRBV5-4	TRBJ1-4	TGTGCCAGCAGCTTAAATAGGGAGGGGGAAAAACTGTTTTTT	CASSLNREGEKLFF
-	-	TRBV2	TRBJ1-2	TGTGCCAGCTACTGGACGGTCGGATATGGCTACACCTTC	CASYWTVGYGYTF
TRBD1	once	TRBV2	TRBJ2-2	TGTGCCAGCAGTTATACAGGGGTCGTCACCGGGGAGCTGTTTTTT	CASSYTGVVTGELFF
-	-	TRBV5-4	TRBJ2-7	TGTGCCAGCAGCTCGGGACCCTACGAGCAGTACTTC	CASSSGPYEQYF
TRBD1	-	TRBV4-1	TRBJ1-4	TGCGCCAGCAGCCCGGGACAGGGCAATGAAAAACTGTTTTTT	CASSPGQGNEKLFF
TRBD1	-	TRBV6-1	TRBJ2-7	TGTGCCAGCCGACAGGGGTCGATCTCCTACGAGCAGTACTTC	CASRQGSISYEQYF
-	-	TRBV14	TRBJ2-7	TGTGCCAGCAGCCAAGACTATCCCCACGAGCAGTACTTC	CASSQDYPHEQYF
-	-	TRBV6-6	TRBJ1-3	TGTGCCAGCAGTTTCACCGGGGGGGGAAACACCATATATTTT	CASSFTGGGNTIYF
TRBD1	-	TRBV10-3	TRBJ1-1	TGTGCCGTCTCGCAGGCAGGGGGCACTGAAGCTTTCTTT	CAVSQAGGTEAFF
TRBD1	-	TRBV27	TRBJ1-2	TGTGCCAGCAGAACAGTCGGACAGGGGGCGCGGGGCTACACCTTC	CASRTVGQGARGYTF
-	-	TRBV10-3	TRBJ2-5	TGTGCCATCAAGAGGCAGGGGCAAGAGACCCAGTACTTC	CAIKRQGQETQYF
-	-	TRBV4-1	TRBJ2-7	TGCGCCAGCAGCCAAGTATCGGCGGGGTCCTCCTACGAGCAGTACTTC	CASSQVSAGSSYEQYF
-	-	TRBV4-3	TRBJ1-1	TGCGCCAGCAGCCAAGATCGGGCCGGGTCCCCGAACACTGAAGCTTTCTTT	CASSQDRAGSPNTEAFF
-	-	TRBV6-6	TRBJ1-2	TGTGCCAGCAGTTACCAATCTACCGGGAGCAAAAATGGCTACACCTTC	CASSYQSTGSKNGYTF
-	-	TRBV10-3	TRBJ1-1	TGTGCCATCAGTGATTGGGGCCGGGAAGCTTTCTTT	CAISDWGREAFF
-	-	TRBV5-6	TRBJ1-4	TGTGCCAGCAGCTCATCCCTAAGGGGTGAAAAACTGTTTTTT	CASSSSLRGEKLFF
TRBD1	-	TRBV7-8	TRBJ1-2	TGTGCCAGCAGCTGGGGGACAGGGGGACGGGGCTACACCTTC	CASSWGTGGRGYTF
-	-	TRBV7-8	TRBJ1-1	TGTGCCAGCAGTAAACAGGGAGGGAACACTGAAGCTTTCTTT	CASSKQGGNTEAFF
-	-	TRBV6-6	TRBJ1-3	TGTGCCAGCAGTTACTTGGGACGGCTTAACACCATATATTTT	CASSYLGRLNTIYF
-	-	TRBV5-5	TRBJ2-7	TGTGCCAGCAGCTGGGGGGCCGACGGCTACGAGCAGTACTTC	CASSWGADGYEQYF
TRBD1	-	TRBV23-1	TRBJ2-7	TGCGCCAGCAGTCGAAGGGGGACAGGGACGCCCTACGAGCAGTACTTC	CASSRRGTGTPYEQYF
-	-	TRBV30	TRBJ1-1	TGTGCCTGGAGTGCGAGGGGGAGGACTGAAGCTTTCTTT	CAWSARGRTEAFF
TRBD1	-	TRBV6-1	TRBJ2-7	TGTGCCAGCACTAGGGACAGGGACTACGAGCAGTACTTC	CASTRDRDYEQYF
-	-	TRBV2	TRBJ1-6	TGTGCCAGCAGCCTAGGGGGGGGACATCACTCACCCCTCCACTTT	CASSLGGGHHSPLHF
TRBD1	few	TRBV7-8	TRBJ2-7	TGTGCCAGCAGGGATAACAGGGGACACTCCTACGAGCAGTACTTC	CASRDNRGHSYEQYF
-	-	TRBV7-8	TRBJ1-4	TGTGCCAGCAGCTTCGCCACAGGTGCAACTAATGAAAAACTGTTTTTT	CASSFATGATNEKLFF
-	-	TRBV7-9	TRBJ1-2	TGTGCCAGCAGCTTAGATCCTAACTATGGCTACACCTTC	CASSLDPNYGYTF
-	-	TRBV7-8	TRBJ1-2	TGTGCCAGCAGCTTCTGGGGGCAGGACCGCGGCGGCTACACCTTC	CASSFWGQDRGGYTF
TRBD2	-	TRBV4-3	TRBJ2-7	TGCGCCAGCAGCCACGGCCTAGCGGGGGGGTACGAGCAGTACTTC	CASSHGLAGGYEQYF
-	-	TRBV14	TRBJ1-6	TGTGCCAGCAGCCAAGATGAGGGGTATTCACCCCTCCACTTT	CASSQDEGYSPLHF
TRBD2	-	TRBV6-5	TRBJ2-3	TGTGCCAGCAGTTCTCCTAGCGGGGCCACAGATACGCAGTATTTT	CASSSPSGATDTQYF
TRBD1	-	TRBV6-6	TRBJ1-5	TGTGCCAGCAGTTACATACAGGGGAGAGATCAGCCCCAGCATTTT	CASSYIQGRDQPQHF
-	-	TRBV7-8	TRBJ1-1	TGTGCCAGCAGCTTAGTAGTGGGCAGGAACTTCATGAACACTGAAGCTTTCTTT	CASSLVVGRNFMNTEAFF
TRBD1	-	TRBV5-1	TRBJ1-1	TGCGCCAGCAGCTCCGGGCAGGGGGCACCTGAAGCTTTCTTT	CASSSGQGAPEAFF
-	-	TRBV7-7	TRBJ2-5	TGTGCTAGCAGCCCGACTAAACCTGGGGAGACCCAGTACTTC	CASSPTKPGETQYF
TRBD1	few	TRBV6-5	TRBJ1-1	TGTGCCAGCAGTTGGGGACAGGGTTTCACTGAAGCTTTCTTT	CASSWGQGFTEAFF
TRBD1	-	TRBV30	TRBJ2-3	TGTGCCTGGAGGCCGGGACAGTTCACAGATACGCAGTATTTT	CAWRPGQFTDTQYF
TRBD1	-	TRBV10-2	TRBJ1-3	TGCGCCAGCGGTTGGGACAGCGGAAACACCATATATTTT	CASGWDSGNTIYF
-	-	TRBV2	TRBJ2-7	TGTGCCAGCAGTGGAAGGCGGGGCTACGAGCAGTACTTC	CASSGRRGYEQYF
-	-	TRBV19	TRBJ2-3	TGTGCCAGTACTAAGACAGGCCAGGGGGATACGCAGTATTTT	CASTKTGQGDTQYF